The 9 T cell receptor beta chains given below trace back to one sample, sequenced in a study of T cell responses to AZD1222 COVID-19 vaccine. Here immunoSEQ multiplex PCR was the method, and the copy in TCRdb shows in-frame clones only, minus some. The sample lists some 190,000 clones; 85% to 90% were seen once. The sequences come from peripheral blood, collected on day 0 of AZD1222 vaccination. The source of these receptors is an adult in good health.

This clone has more than one count but fewer than ten. The chain couples TRBV27 to TRBJ1-6; TRBD1 is a possible D gene (5 bases). V lost 8 bases and J 5 bases, leaving 16 bases between the germline ends. CDR3 length: 15 amino acids. Germline-derived CDR1 and CDR2 are MNHEY and SMNVEV (reference sequence). CDR3 region: CASRRAGPNNSPLHF. The DNA of the CDR3 is TGTGCCAGCCGCAGGGCGGGTCCTAATAATTCACCCCTCCACTTT.

The V call is TRBV5-6, the J call TRBJ2-7; weak D call: TRBD2 (5 bases). Germline lookup yields CDR1 SGHDT and CDR2 YYEEEE. The V gene lost 3 bases and the J gene lost 4 bases, with 14 bases spanning the gap. The CDR3 consists of 14 residues. The CDR3 reads CASSSVERTYEQYF. The CDR3 bases are TGTGCCAGCAGCTCCGTAGAGCGGACGTACGAGCAGTACTTC. The entire variable domain, with the rest obtained from reference TRBV5-6 and TRBJ2-7, is as follows: DAGVTQSPTHLIKTRGQQVTLRCSPKSGHDTVSWYQQALGQGPQFIFQYYEEEERQRGNFPDRFSGHQFPNYSSELNVNALLLGDSALYLCASSSVERTYEQYFGPGTRLTVT.

This rearrangement joins TRBV5-4 to TRBJ2-2; a possible D gene is TRBD2 (6 bases). Trimming stripped 0 bases from V and 2 bases from J, with 14 bases between. Germline assignment: CDR1 SGHNT and CDR2 YYREEE (reference sequence). CDR3 length: 17 amino acids. CDR3 DNA: TGTGCCAGCAGCTTGGCCGGGCTAGCGACCAACACCGGGGAGCTGTTTTTT. Residues: CASSLAGLATNTGELFF.

The V call is TRBV7-2, the J call TRBJ2-7; perhaps TRBD2 as D (6 bases). Germline V gene data show CDR1 as SGHTA and CDR2 as FQGNSA. The CDR3 spans 14 residues. Trimming removed 3 bases at V and 7 bases at J, with 16 bases between. The CDR3: CASSFVGLSPEQYF. DNA for the CDR3: TGTGCCAGCAGCTTTGTCGGACTATCTCCTGAGCAGTACTTC.

The rearrangement joins TRBV6-1 to TRBJ2-2; D ambiguous. The CDR3 consists of 14 residues. Trimming took off 0 bases at V and 3 bases at J, with 5 bases between the two ends. Germline-derived CDR1 and CDR2 are MNHNS and SASEGT. CDR3 amino acids: CASSEAAYTGELFF. The CDR3 DNA reads TGTGCCAGCAGTGAAGCGGCGTACACCGGGGAGCTGTTTTTT.

The chain couples TRBV7-8 to TRBJ1-5; D unclear. This CDR3 has 14 amino acids. With 1 base removed from V and 2 bases from J, the gap between germline ends came to 6 bases. In germline, CDR1 is SGHVS, CDR2 FQNEAQ. CDR3 protein: CASSLGQRNQPQHF. The CDR3 nucleotides are TGTGCCAGCAGCTTAGGACAACGCAATCAGCCCCAGCATTTT.

V is TRBV7-3 and J is TRBJ1-1, with D possibly TRBD1 on 5 matching bases. Trimming removed 0 bases at V and 8 bases at J, with 10 bases between. Germline CDR1 SGHTA, CDR2 FQGTGA. This CDR3 is built from 13 residues. CDR3 sequence reads: CASSLTPGGEAFF. Here the CDR3 DNA reads TGTGCCAGCAGCTTAACGCCCGGGGGAGAAGCTTTCTTT.

This chain connects TRBV3-1 (or the pseudogene TRBV3-2) to TRBJ2-7; D is unresolved. Trimming removed 0 bases from V and 2 bases from J, with 11 bases in between. This CDR3 spans 15 amino acids. The germline CDR1 and CDR2 sequences are LGHDT and YNNKEL (reference sequence). The CDR3 sequence: CASSQDLRRTYEQYF. CDR3 coding DNA: TGTGCCAGCAGCCAAGATCTTCGACGGACCTACGAGCAGTACTTC.

The J gene is TRBJ2-3, the V gene TRBV5-1, with D hard to call. The CDR3 spans 16 residues. In germline, CDR1 is SGHRS, CDR2 YFSETQ. V was trimmed by 1 base and J by 0 bases, leaving 12 bases between them. The CDR3 sequence is CASSLSKIPSTDTQYF. CDR3 nucleotides: TGCGCCAGCAGCTTGTCAAAAATCCCTAGCACAGATACGCAGTATTTT.